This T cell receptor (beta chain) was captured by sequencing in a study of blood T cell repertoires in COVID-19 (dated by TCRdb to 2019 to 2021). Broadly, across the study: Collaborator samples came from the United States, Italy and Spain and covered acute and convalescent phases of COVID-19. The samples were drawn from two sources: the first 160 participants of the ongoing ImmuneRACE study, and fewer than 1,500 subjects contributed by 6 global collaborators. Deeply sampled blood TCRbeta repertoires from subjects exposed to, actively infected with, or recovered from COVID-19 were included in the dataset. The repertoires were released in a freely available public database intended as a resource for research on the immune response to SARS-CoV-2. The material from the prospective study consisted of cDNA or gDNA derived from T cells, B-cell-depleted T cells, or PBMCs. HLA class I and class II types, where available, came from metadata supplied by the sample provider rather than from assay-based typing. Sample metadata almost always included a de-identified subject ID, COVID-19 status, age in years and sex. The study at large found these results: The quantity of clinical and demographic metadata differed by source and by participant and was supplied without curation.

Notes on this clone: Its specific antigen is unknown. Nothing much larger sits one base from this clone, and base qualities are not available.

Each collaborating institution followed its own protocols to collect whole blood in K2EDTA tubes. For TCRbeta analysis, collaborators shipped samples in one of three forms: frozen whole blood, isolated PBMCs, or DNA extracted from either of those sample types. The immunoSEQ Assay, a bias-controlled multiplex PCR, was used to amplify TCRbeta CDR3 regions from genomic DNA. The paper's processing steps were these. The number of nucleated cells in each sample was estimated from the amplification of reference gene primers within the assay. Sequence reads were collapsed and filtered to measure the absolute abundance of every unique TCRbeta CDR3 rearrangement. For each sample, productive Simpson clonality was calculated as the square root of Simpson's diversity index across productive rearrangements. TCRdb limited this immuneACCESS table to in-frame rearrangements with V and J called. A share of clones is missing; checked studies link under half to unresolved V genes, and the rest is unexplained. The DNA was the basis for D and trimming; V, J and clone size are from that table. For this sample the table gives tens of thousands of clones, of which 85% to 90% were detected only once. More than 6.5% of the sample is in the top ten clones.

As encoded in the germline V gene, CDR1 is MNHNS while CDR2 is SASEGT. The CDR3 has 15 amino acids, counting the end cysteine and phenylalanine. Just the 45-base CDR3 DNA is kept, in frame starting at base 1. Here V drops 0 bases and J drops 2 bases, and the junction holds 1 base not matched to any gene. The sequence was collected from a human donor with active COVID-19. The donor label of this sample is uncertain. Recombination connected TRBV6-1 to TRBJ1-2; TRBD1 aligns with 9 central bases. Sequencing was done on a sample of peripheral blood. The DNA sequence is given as TGTGCCAGCAGTGAAGCTGGGACAGGGAACTATGGCTACACCTTC. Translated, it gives CASSEAGTGNYGYTF.